Shown below are 20 T cell receptor beta chains from a single sample sequenced in a study of blood T cell repertoires in COVID-19. Only in-frame clones appear in the TCRdb table, and some are missing; sequencing was by immunoSEQ multiplex PCR. The sample consists of roughly 200,000 clones, about 88% of them appearing once. The sequenced material came from peripheral blood. The receptors here all came from a man aged 18 to 29 with active or convalescent COVID-19.

The rearrangement links TRBV30 to TRBJ1-1; D call uncertain. Looked up from germline, CDR1 is GTSNPN and CDR2 is SVGIG (reference sequence). This CDR3 comprises 13 residues. V was trimmed by 3 bases and J by 6 bases, leaving 14 bases between them. CDR3 nucleotide sequence: TGTGCCTGGAGCAGAACCGGGAGTGCTGAAGCTTTCTTT. Amino acid sequence: CAWSRTGSAEAFF.

The chain links TRBV5-1 to TRBJ1-2; D gene unclear. V lost 0 bases to trimming and J lost 5 bases, with 8 bases between them. This CDR3 has 13 residues. Germline CDR1 SGHRS, CDR2 YFSETQ. The CDR3 nucleotides are TGCGCCAGCAGCTTGGACAGTACATATGGCTACACCTTC. This codes for CASSLDSTYGYTF.

This clone occurred a few times. This chain links TRBV19 with TRBJ2-5; 11 nucleotides match TRBD2. The germline gives CDR1 LNHDA, CDR2 SQIVND (reference sequence). With 1 base clipped from V and 3 bases from J, the junction kept 7 bases outside the gene matches. CDR3 length: 17 residues. This chain's CDR3 is CASSIGGGLAVKETQYF. In DNA form, the CDR3 reads TGTGCCAGTAGTATAGGGGGGGGACTAGCGGTAAAAGAGACCCAGTACTTC.

This chain connects TRBV15 to TRBJ1-2; TRBD1 aligns across 8 bases. The CDR3 loop spans 16 amino acids. Germline loops: CDR1 LNHNV, CDR2 YYDKDF (reference sequence). Trimming at V came to 5 bases and at J to 5 bases, leaving 13 bases not matched to a gene. The CDR3 nucleotides are TGTGCCACCAGCTCCCGGAGGACAGGGTCCATGTATGGCTACACCTTC. As protein: CATSSRRTGSMYGYTF. Full variable domain (missing parts from reference TRBV15 and TRBJ1-2): DAMVIQNPRYQVTQFGKPVTLSCSQTLNHNVMYWYQQKSSQAPKLLFHYYDKDFNNEADTPDNFQSRRPNTSFCFLDIRSPGLGDTAMYLCATSSRRTGSMYGYTFGSGTRLTVV.

The chain recombines TRBV7-9 with TRBJ2-2, with no clear D. This CDR3 contains 16 residues. The V end lost 5 bases, the J end lost 1 base, and 14 bases lay between the germline ends. CDR1 is SEHNR and CDR2 is FQNEAQ in the germline V gene (reference sequence). Here the CDR3 DNA reads TGTGCCAGCAGCAAAACGCCCAACAGGAACACCGGGGAGCTGTTTTTT. It specifies CASSKTPNRNTGELFF.

The chain combines TRBV11-2 with TRBJ1-5, with D possibly being TRBD1 (5 bases). Per the germline V gene, CDR1 is SGHAT and CDR2 is FQNNGV. The CDR3 totals 16 residues. The V end lost 0 bases, the J end lost 6 bases, and 15 bases lay between the germline ends. The CDR3 sequence is CASSLDNSGAGQPQHF. The CDR3, as DNA: TGTGCCAGCAGCTTAGATAATAGCGGGGCAGGTCAGCCCCAGCATTTT.

In nucleotides, the CDR3 is TGCGCCAGCAGCTTGGTTGTAGCGGGAGGCACAGATACGCAGTATTTT. It specifies CASSLVVAGGTDTQYF. The V call is TRBV5-1, the J call TRBJ2-3; 9 nucleotides match TRBD2. Trimming at V came to 0 bases and at J to 1 base, leaving 3 bases not matched to a gene. This CDR3 is built from 16 residues. CDR1 SGHRS and CDR2 YFSETQ come from the germline V gene.

This chain connects TRBV7-8 to TRBJ1-5, with a possible D match to TRBD1 (6 bases). CDR3 length equals 13 residues. Germline CDR1 SGHVS, CDR2 FQNEAQ. Trimming shortened V by 5 bases and J by 4 bases, and 9 bases separated the two germline ends. The CDR3 DNA sequence: TGTGCCAGCAGCAGGACAGTTAATCAGCCCCAGCATTTT. Translation gives CASSRTVNQPQHF.

The genes are TRBV30 and TRBJ1-1; D is perhaps TRBD1 (6 bases). The CDR3 spans 17 residues. Germline V CDR1 and CDR2: GTSNPN, SVGIG (reference sequence). Trimming removed 0 bases from V and 3 bases from J, with 20 bases in between. CDR3 sequence: CAWSVWQGTFADTEAFF. The CDR3, as DNA: TGTGCCTGGAGTGTATGGCAGGGGACATTTGCGGACACTGAAGCTTTCTTT.

This clone is a singleton in its sample. This chain joins TRBV5-4 and TRBJ2-5; 8 nucleotides agree with TRBD1. Germline trimming cut 4 bases from V and 2 bases from J; bases unmatched to any gene: 4. CDR3 size: 14 residues. Looked up from germline, CDR1 is SGHNT and CDR2 is YYREEE (reference sequence). Here the CDR3 reads CASSRTGSQETQYF. CDR3 bases: TGTGCCAGCAGCAGGACAGGGTCACAAGAGACCCAGTACTTC.

V gene TRBV15 combines with J gene TRBJ1-1, with a weak D call TRBD1 (6 bases). This CDR3 region has 14 residues. The V and J ends lost 0 bases and 6 bases respectively, with 11 bases between them. CDR1 is LNHNV, CDR2 YYDKDF, per germline (reference sequence). Here the CDR3 reads CATSRDVGASEAFF. CDR3 DNA sequence: TGTGCCACCAGCAGAGATGTGGGGGCGTCTGAAGCTTTCTTT.

CDR3 sequence reads: CASSRGTQETQYF. The CDR3 nucleotides read TGTGCCAGCAGCCGCGGGACCCAAGAGACCCAGTACTTC. This chain uses TRBV7-7 with TRBJ2-5; a possible D gene is TRBD2 (6 bases). Germline V gene sequence: CDR1 SSHAT, CDR2 FNYEAQ (reference sequence). The CDR3 spans 13 residues. The germline V and J ends were trimmed by 5 bases and 1 base, with 8 bases remaining between them.

V usage is TRBV24-1 and J usage is TRBJ2-7; weak D call: TRBD1 (6 bases). Germline V gives CDR1 KGHDR, CDR2 SFDVKD. V was cut by 5 bases and J by 4 bases, with 26 bases left in between. CDR3 size: 18 residues. CDR3 region: CATSVFFICKSGDYEQYF. The DNA for the CDR3 is TGTGCCACCAGTGTTTTTTTCATTTGCAAATCAGGGGATTACGAGCAGTACTTC.

This clone was detected only once. CDR3 residues: CASSVGQGGQPQHF. The DNA of the CDR3 is TGTGCCAGCAGCGTAGGGCAGGGGGGTCAGCCCCAGCATTTT. The rearrangement uses TRBV9 and TRBJ1-5; 7 positions match TRBD1. The V segment lost 0 bases and the J segment 6 bases; nucleotides outside the gene matches: 3. CDR1 is SGDLS and CDR2 is YYNGEE in the germline V gene. The CDR3 consists of 14 residues.

The rearrangement uses TRBV29-1 and TRBJ2-1; D perhaps matches TRBD1 (5 bases). V was shortened by 1 base and J by 5 bases, with 9 bases between the two germline ends. CDR3 size: 13 residues. Germline CDR1 SQVTM, CDR2 ANQGSEA. CDR3 amino acids: CSVEGGADNEQFF. In DNA form, the CDR3 reads TGCAGCGTTGAAGGGGGCGCGGACAATGAGCAGTTCTTC.

This clone was observed once. This chain uses TRBV13 with TRBJ2-1; 8 bases agree with TRBD2. Germline V CDR1 and CDR2: PRHDT, FYEKMQ (reference sequence). Trimming cost V 3 bases and J 4 bases; bases outside gene matches: 5. The CDR3 is 15 residues long. The CDR3 is CASSFLLAEYNEQFF. The CDR3 DNA follows: TGTGCCAGCAGCTTTCTACTAGCGGAGTACAATGAGCAGTTCTTC.

The V and J genes are TRBV5-6 and TRBJ1-3; 8 positions match TRBD1. The germline CDR1 and CDR2 sequences are SGHDT and YYEEEE. CDR3 length: 16 amino acids. J lost 1 base, V lost 4 bases, and 7 bases had no gene match. CDR3 in DNA: TGTGCCAGCAGCGCCGACAGGGGTAGTTCTGGAAACACCATATATTTT. Translation gives CASSADRGSSGNTIYF.

The chain combines TRBV5-4 with TRBJ1-2; D gene unclear. There are 13 residues in the CDR3. Germline V gene sequence: CDR1 SGHNT, CDR2 YYREEE (reference sequence). V was shortened by 0 bases and J by 8 bases, with 11 bases between the two germline ends. The CDR3 coding sequence is TGTGCCAGCAGCTTGGCGGGGTCTCGGGGCTACACCTTC. Translation: CASSLAGSRGYTF.

This rearrangement joins TRBV5-4 to TRBJ2-7; D is perhaps TRBD1 (5 bases). The CDR3 sequence is 15 residues long. V was trimmed by 4 bases and J by 5 bases, leaving 19 bases between them. The V gene's germline CDR1 is SGHNT and CDR2 YYREEE (reference sequence). CDR3 bases: TGTGCCAGCAGCAATCAAAAGCTGGGCAGGGACGAGCAGTACTTC. Protein product: CASSNQKLGRDEQYF.

This clone was recorded only once. The gene calls are TRBV19 and TRBJ1-4; TRBD1 matches at 8 bases. The CDR3 extends over 14 amino acids. V shed 4 bases and J 3 bases; nucleotides not matched to a gene: 1. Looked up from germline, CDR1 is LNHDA and CDR2 is SQIVND (reference sequence). The CDR3 region is CASSKTGANEKLFF. Written as DNA, the CDR3 is TGTGCCAGTAGTAAGACAGGGGCTAATGAAAAACTGTTTTTT.